The rows below give T cell receptor beta chains drawn from one sample of a study of shared clonotypes between healthy human individuals. Only in-frame clones appear in the TCRdb table, and some are missing; sequencing was by immunoSEQ multiplex PCR. The table includes about 800,000 clones, approximately 97% detected once. The sequenced material came from naive CD8+ T cells sorted from blood. All receptors derive from a man aged 25 to 40 in good health. Each CDR3 is given with its conserved first and last residue. D genes are given only for firm matches. Some rows mark clone size as missing; the rest say once, few, many or name a class of expanded clone.

v_call	d_call	clone_size	j_call	cdr3_nt	cdr3_aa
TRBV9	TRBD2	-	TRBJ2-1	TGTGCCAGCAGCGTTAGCGGGAGGGATTACAATGAGCAGTTCTTC	CASSVSGRDYNEQFF
TRBV7-2	TRBD1	-	TRBJ2-1	TGTGCCAGCAGCTTAGGGACAGGACCTTACAATGAGCAGTTCTTC	CASSLGTGPYNEQFF
TRBV15	TRBD1	-	TRBJ1-1	TGTGCCACCAGCAGAGCAACAGGGGTCACTGAAGCTTTCTTT	CATSRATGVTEAFF
TRBV6-6	-	-	TRBJ2-7	TGTGCCAGCAGTTTAACCGGCTCCTACGAGCAGTACTTC	CASSLTGSYEQYF
TRBV25-1	TRBD2	-	TRBJ2-7	TGTGCCAGCACTAGCGGGAGGGCCATTCCCCCCTACGAGCAGTACTTC	CASTSGRAIPPYEQYF
TRBV5-1	TRBD1	-	TRBJ2-2	TGCGCCAGCAGCTTCCGAGGGACAGCGGTTGGCGGGGAGCTGTTTTTT	CASSFRGTAVGGELFF
TRBV7-9	-	-	TRBJ1-4	TGTGCCAGCAGCTTAGCAAATCAGGATGAACTGTTTTTT	CASSLANQDELFF
TRBV6-5	-	-	TRBJ2-1	TGTGCCAGCAGTTACTCCCTTGTCAGAAACAATGAGCAGTTCTTC	CASSYSLVRNNEQFF
TRBV10-3	-	-	TRBJ2-7	TGTGCCATCAGTGCGGGAGAGACCTACGAGCAGTACTTC	CAISAGETYEQYF
TRBV11-2	TRBD2	-	TRBJ2-1	TGTGCCAGCAGGGGACTAGCGGGAGGTATTAGCTCCTACAATGAGCAGTTCTTC	CASRGLAGGISSYNEQFF
TRBV10-2	TRBD2	once	TRBJ2-7	TGCGCCAGCTACGGACTAGCCGGCGAGCAGTACTTC	CASYGLAGEQYF
TRBV4-1	-	-	TRBJ2-2	TGCGCCAGCAGCCAACCAAGTATCTCCTCCGGGGAGCTGTTTTTT	CASSQPSISSGELFF
TRBV18	-	-	TRBJ2-1	TGTGCCAGCTCACCACCGGTGGACGATGAGCAGTTCTTC	CASSPPVDDEQFF
TRBV5-1	TRBD2	-	TRBJ2-7	TGCGCCAGCAGCATGGGACTAGCGGGAGGACAGGGTTACGAGCAGTACTTC	CASSMGLAGGQGYEQYF
TRBV19	TRBD1	-	TRBJ2-7	TGTGCCAGTAGTTTCTCCCCGACAGGGTCCTACGAGCAGTACTTC	CASSFSPTGSYEQYF
TRBV5-5	-	-	TRBJ2-7	TGTGCCAGCAGCGGCGGGGCCGGGCCCGAGCAGTACTTC	CASSGGAGPEQYF
TRBV7-6	-	-	TRBJ1-2	TGTGCCAGCAGCTGGGCGGGAGGCCGAGGCTTAGTAAACTATGGCTACACCTTC	CASSWAGGRGLVNYGYTF
TRBV27	-	-	TRBJ1-1	TGTGCCAGCAGCTTTGGGGATGAAGCTTTCTTT	CASSFGDEAFF
TRBV7-8	TRBD2	-	TRBJ2-1	TGTGCCAGCAGCTTAGCGGCGGGAGACCACAATGAGCAGTTCTTC	CASSLAAGDHNEQFF
TRBV29-1	-	-	TRBJ2-5	TGCAGCGTTGAAGAAATGAACAGGGAGCAAGAGACCCAGTACTTC	CSVEEMNREQETQYF
TRBV2	-	-	TRBJ2-7	TGTGCCAGCAGTGAAGCGCGCGGGATGGATCGGGAGCAGTACTTC	CASSEARGMDREQYF
TRBV7-2	-	-	TRBJ2-2	TGTGCCAGCAGGCCAGGGACGGAGAACACCGGGGAGCTGTTTTTT	CASRPGTENTGELFF